Detailed here is one TCR beta chain. Its antigen is undetermined. Thawed PBMCs were FACS-sorted into unstimulated CD4+CD25+CD127- regulatory T cells, CD4+CD25- non-regulatory cells, CD4 and CD8 cells. Germline V gene sequence: CDR1 SEHNR, CDR2 FQNEAQ (reference sequence). Deletions cut 4 bases from V and 7 bases from J, with 10 bases between. CDR3 length: 12 amino acids. Generated by immunoSEQ multiplex PCR, the TCRdb table keeps only in-frame clones and is missing some. The data contain around 52,000 clones, over 70% of them singletons. The data stem from a study of Tregs in tolerant kidney transplant recipients. Study conclusions and caveats: Validation in larger populations is needed because few patients were studied. No direct test of biological reproducibility was done here. Expanding Tregs on activated donor B cells appeared to best identify donor-specific TCRbeta clones.

The origin of this receptor is a human donor in good health. V gene TRBV7-9 combines with J gene TRBJ1-1, with D uncertain. Input material: CD4+ T cells from blood. CDR3 bases: TGTGCCAGCAGCTCCCGGGGAGATGAAGCTTTCTTT. Protein: CASSSRGDEAFF. The whole variable domain, filled in from reference TRBV7-9 and TRBJ1-1, reads DTGVSQNPRHKITKRGQNVTFRCDPISEHNRLYWYRQTLGQGPEFLTYFQNEAQLEKSRLLSDRFSAERPKGSFSTLEIQRTEQGDSAMYLCASSSRGDEAFFGQGTRLTVV.